The present T cell receptor beta chain was sequenced within a study of PD-1 blockade in mismatch repair-deficient tumors. Only in-frame clones appear in the TCRdb table, and some are missing; sequencing was by immunoSEQ multiplex PCR. The sample shows 95,000 to 150,000 clones, 85% to 90% of them seen only once. Germline values: CDR1 LNHDA, CDR2 SQIVND (reference sequence). The length of the CDR3 is 14 residues. V lost 2 bases and J lost 6, with 10 bases in between. This chain links TRBV19 with TRBJ2-2; D is tentatively TRBD1 or TRBD2 (5 bases each). The material was peripheral blood, obtained 44 weeks after starting pembrolizumab. The TCR was taken from an adult with mismatch repair-deficient cancer. CDR3 amino acids: CASSINSGPGELFF. CDR3 in DNA: TGTGCCAGTAGTATAAACTCGGGGCCCGGGGAGCTGTTTTTT.